One sample yielded the 2 T cell receptor beta chains listed below, sequenced in a study of blood T cell repertoires in COVID-19 (TCRdb year 2020). Library preparation was by the immunoSEQ multiplex PCR assay. This is the immuneACCESS table as TCRdb keeps it, with only in-frame sequences that have V and J called. A part of the clones is gone; compared with another copy, unresolved V genes explain less than half, and the rest is unexplained. Counted in this sample were some 200,000 clones; 82% of them appeared once. 10% to 15% of the sample is held by the ten biggest clonotypes. The sample comprised PBMCs or T cells enriched from blood (not recorded which). These receptors were collected from a man in his forties who had recovered from COVID-19.

This chain links TRBV7-9 with TRBJ1-4, with D unresolved. The CDR3 runs to 13 residues. From germline, CDR1 is SEHNR and CDR2 FQNEAQ (reference sequence). With 3 bases removed from V and 8 bases from J, the gap between germline ends came to 10 bases. DNA of the CDR3: TGTGCCAGCAGCTTGCAGGATTACGAAAAACTGTTTTTT. Protein: CASSLQDYEKLFF.

The chain has TRBV15 and TRBJ2-1, with a weak D call TRBD2 (5 bases). The germline V gene has CDR1 LNHNV and CDR2 YYDKDF (reference sequence). The CDR3 runs to 14 residues. V lost 0 bases and J 4 bases, leaving 7 bases between the germline ends. The CDR3 DNA sequence: TGTGCCACCAGCAGAGAGGACTTTTACAATGAGCAGTTCTTC. Translated: CATSREDFYNEQFF.